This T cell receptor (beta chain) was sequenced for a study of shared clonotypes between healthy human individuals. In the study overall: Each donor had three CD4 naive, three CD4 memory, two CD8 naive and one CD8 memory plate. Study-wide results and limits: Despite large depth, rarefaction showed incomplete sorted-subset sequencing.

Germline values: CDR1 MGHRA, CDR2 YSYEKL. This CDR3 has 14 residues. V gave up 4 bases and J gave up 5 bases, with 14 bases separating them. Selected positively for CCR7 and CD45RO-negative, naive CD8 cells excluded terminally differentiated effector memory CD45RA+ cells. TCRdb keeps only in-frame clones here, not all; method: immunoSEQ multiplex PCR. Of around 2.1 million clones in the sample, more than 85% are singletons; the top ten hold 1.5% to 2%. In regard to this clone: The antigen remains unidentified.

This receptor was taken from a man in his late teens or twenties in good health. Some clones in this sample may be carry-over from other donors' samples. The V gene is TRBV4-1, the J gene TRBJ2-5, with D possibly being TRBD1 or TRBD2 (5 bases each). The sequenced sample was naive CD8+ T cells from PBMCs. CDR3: CASSPGTQSETQYF. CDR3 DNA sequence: TGCGCCAGCAGCCCTGGGACCCAGTCGGAGACCCAGTACTTC.